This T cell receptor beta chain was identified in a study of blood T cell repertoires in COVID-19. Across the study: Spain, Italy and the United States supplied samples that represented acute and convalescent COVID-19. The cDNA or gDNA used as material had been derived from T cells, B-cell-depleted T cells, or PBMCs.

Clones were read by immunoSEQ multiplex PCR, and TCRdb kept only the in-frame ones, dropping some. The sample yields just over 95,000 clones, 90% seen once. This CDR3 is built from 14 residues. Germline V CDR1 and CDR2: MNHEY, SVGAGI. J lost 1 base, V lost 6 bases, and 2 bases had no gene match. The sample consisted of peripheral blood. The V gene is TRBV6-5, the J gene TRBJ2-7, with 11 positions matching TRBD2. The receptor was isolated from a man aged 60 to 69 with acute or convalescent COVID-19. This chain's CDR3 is CASRLAGDSYEQYF. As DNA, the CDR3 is TGTGCCAGCAGACTAGCGGGGGATTCCTACGAGCAGTACTTC.